This T cell receptor beta chain originates from a study of cytomegalovirus exposure and HLA in healthy donors (dated by TCRdb to 2015 to 2018). With respect to the entire study: A later analysis indicated that the 95 to 150 validation repertoires were generated on the platform also employed for the 600 to 750 repertoires of the first cohort. The study was designed to test whether signatures of past pathogen exposure could be identified by cataloging public T cell receptors. Besides the first cohort of 666 subjects, a separate validation cohort made up of about 120 different subjects was used. High-throughput TCR immunosequencing, statistical association of individual TCRs with disease status, and machine learning were combined to predict cytomegalovirus infection status. Overall study outcomes, separate from this receptor: In both the original and validation cohorts, the classifier was reported to diagnose cytomegalovirus status with high specificity and sensitivity. Most TCR sequences were seen in very few donors, while some public TCRs were found in many individuals. The authors suggested that the approach could potentially be extended to other disease states and immunological phenotypes. In a later analysis, TCRs clustered in the first cohort were found to also tend to co-occur in the 120 validation repertoires, with around 94% of cluster scores above 0. The study listed 150 to 200 TCR beta chains as associated with cytomegalovirus. A later analysis lacked HLA typing for the validation cohort, so it scored co-occurrence in that cohort across all 110 or so repertoires. Three of the identified cytomegalovirus-associated TCR beta chains were confirmed in vitro to be specific for cytomegalovirus antigens.

Separate from the approximately 670-subject first cohort, the validation cohort of roughly 120 subjects was the group to which the donors belonged. Library prep was done by the immunoSEQ multiplex PCR assay. From the authors' description of their analysis: To diagnose cytomegalovirus status from the catalog of TCR beta chain sequences, a statistical classification framework was built. The immuneACCESS repertoire file appears here via TCRdb, limited to in-frame rearrangements. These files lack a portion of the clones; in checked studies, under half of the deficit traces to unresolved V genes, and the cause of the others is not known. The V and J calls and the clone size are those of that table, but D and trimming were determined from the DNA. Present in this sample are tens of thousands of clones, approximately 90% of which were seen just once. The ten largest clonotypes hold approximately 4.2% of the sample.

Regarding this clone: Its antigen specificity is not known. Within one base of it there is no much larger clone, and no base qualities were kept. Other DNA sequences in this sample translate to the same CDR3.

The sample was PBMCs. The sequence was obtained from a woman younger than 30 in good health and CMV-seropositive.

The CDR3 protein: CASSGLAAYEQYF. The nucleotide sequence is TGTGCCAGCAGTGGGCTAGCGGCCTACGAGCAGTACTTC. The rearranged segments are TRBV6-1 and TRBJ2-7, with TRBD2 matching 7 junction bases. Taken from cysteine to phenylalanine, the CDR3 has 13 residues. Left in the record is the CDR3 DNA by itself, 39 bases read in frame from the first base. Trimming leaves V shorter by 4 bases and J shorter by 2 bases, with the junction holding 2 bases beyond the gene matches. The germline V gene supplies CDR1 MNHNS and CDR2 SASEGT.